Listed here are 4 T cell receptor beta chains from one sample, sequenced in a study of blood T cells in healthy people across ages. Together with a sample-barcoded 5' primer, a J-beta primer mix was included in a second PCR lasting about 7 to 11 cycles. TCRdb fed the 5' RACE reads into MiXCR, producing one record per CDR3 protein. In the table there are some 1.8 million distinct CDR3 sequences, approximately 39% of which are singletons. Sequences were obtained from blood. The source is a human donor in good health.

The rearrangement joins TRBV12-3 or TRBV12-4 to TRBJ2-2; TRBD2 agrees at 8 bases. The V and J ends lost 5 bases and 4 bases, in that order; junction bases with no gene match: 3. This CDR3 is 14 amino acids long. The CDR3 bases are TGTGCCAGCAGTCTTAGCGGGGTCACCGGGGAGCTGTTTTTT. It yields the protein CASSLSGVTGELFF.

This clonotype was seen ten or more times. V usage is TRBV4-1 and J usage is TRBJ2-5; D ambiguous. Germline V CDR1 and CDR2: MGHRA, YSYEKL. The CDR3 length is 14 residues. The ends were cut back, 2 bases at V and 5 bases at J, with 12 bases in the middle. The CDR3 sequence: CASSQLMYEETQYF. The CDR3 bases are TGCGCCAGCAGCCAATTAATGTACGAGGAGACCCAGTACTTC.

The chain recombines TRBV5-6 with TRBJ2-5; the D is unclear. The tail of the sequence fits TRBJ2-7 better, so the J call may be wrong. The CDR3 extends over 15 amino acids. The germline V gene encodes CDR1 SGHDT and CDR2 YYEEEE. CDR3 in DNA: TGTGCCAGCAGCTTACTCATGGGCGAGTACGACGAGCAGTACTTC. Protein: CASSLLMGEYDEQYF.

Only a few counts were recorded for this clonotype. The CDR3 protein is CSVFLTGYGYTF. The CDR3 DNA reads TGCAGTGTCTTCTTAACAGGATATGGCTACACCTTC. The rearrangement uses TRBV20-1 and TRBJ1-2; maybe TRBD1 (5 bases). The CDR3 totals 12 residues. Trimming shortened V by 7 bases and J by 5 bases, and 14 bases separated the two germline ends. Germline lookup yields CDR1 DFQATT and CDR2 SNEGSKA (reference sequence).